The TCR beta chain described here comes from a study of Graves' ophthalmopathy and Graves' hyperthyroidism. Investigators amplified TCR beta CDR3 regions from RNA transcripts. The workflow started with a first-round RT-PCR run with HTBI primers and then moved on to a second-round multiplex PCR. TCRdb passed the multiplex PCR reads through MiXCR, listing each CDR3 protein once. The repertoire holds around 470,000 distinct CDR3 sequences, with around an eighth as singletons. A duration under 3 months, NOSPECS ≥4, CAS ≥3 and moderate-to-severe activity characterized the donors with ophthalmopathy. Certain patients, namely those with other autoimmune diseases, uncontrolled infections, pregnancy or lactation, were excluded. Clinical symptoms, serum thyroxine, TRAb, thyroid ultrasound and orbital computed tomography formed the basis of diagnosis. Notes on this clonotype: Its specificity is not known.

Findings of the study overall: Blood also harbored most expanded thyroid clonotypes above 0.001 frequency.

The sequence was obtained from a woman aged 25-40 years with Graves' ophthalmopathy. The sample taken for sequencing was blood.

The DNA of the CDR3 is TGTGCCAGCAGCTCGGATAGCGGGGGGGCATCGGAGCAGTACTTC. This translates into CASSSDSGGASEQYF. V usage is TRBV7-2 and J usage is TRBJ2-7, with 11 positions matching TRBD2. The V gene end was trimmed by 4 bases and the J gene end by 7 bases; junction bases not matched to a gene: 9. Germline CDR1 SGHTA, CDR2 FQGNSA. This CDR3 contains 15 residues.